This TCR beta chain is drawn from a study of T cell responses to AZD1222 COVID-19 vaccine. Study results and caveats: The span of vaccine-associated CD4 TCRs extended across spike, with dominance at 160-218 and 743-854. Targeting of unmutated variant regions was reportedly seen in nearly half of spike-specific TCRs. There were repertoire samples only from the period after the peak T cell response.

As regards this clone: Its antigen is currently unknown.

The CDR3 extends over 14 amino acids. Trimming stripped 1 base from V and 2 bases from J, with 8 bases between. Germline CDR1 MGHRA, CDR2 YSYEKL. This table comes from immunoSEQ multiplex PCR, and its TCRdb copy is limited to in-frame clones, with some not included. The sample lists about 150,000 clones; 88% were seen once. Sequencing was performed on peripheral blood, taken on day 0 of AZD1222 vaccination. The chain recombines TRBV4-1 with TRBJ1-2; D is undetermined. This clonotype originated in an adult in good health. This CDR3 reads CASSQGSGNYGYTF. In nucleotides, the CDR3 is TGCGCCAGCAGCCAAGGGTCCGGGAACTATGGCTACACCTTC.